The present entry profiles one T cell receptor beta chain with its context. In germline, CDR1 is SGHTA, CDR2 FQGNSA. V was pared by 5 bases and J by 1 base, with 9 bases between. This CDR3 spans 14 amino acids. Per the original methods: How many nucleated cells were present was estimated from reference gene primer amplification. Profiled with immunoSEQ multiplex PCR; TCRdb holds only in-frame clones, not every one. That table is the source of V, J and clone size, and D and trimming were worked out from the DNA. The repertoire holds 85,000 to 130,000 clones, 82% seen once, with about 5% in the top ten. The sample is drawn from a study of blood T cell repertoires in COVID-19. Study-wide context: Acute and convalescent COVID-19 samples came from the United States, Italy and Spain.

This sequence joins TRBV7-2 and TRBJ2-1; perhaps TRBD2 as D (6 bases). The receptor was isolated from a man between 60 and 70 years old with acute or convalescent COVID-19. The sequenced material came from peripheral blood. The CDR3 nucleotides are TGTGCCAGCAGCCCCCGGGGGTCCTACAATGAGCAGTTCTTC. Protein: CASSPRGSYNEQFF.